A selection of T cell receptor beta chains follows, all from one sample in a study of T cell changes during pregnancy in multiple sclerosis. Some clones are missing from TCRdb's copy, which holds only in-frame ones; the method was immunoSEQ multiplex PCR. The table includes about 57,000 clones, approximately 91% detected once. The sample here was peripheral blood, taken after pregnancy. Every receptor here comes from a female donor with multiple sclerosis, enrolled in a pregnancy study. Each CDR3 is given with its conserved first and last residue. D genes are given only for firm matches. Not every row has a clone size; where given, it reads once, few, many or a size class.

CDR3 protein	CDR3 DNA	D gene	V gene	J gene	clone size
CASSLTGTGDGYTF	TGCGCCAGCAGCCTGACCGGGACAGGGGATGGCTACACCTTC	TRBD1	TRBV5-1	TRBJ1-2	NA
CAWTRQTEAFF	TGTGCCTGGACGAGGCAAACTGAAGCTTTCTTT	NA	TRBV30	TRBJ1-1	NA
CASSKTGTTYNEQFF	TGTGCCAGCAGCAAGACAGGCACAACCTACAATGAGCAGTTCTTC	NA	TRBV11-3	TRBJ2-1	NA
CASSPREAGELFF	TGTGCCAGCAGCCCCAGGGAGGCCGGGGAGCTGTTTTTT	NA	TRBV6-4	TRBJ2-2	once
CASSSSGTGTRETQYF	TGTGCCAGCAGCAGCTCCGGGACAGGGACAAGGGAGACCCAGTACTTC	TRBD1	TRBV5-6	TRBJ2-5	once
CASGGGLDYGYTF	TGTGCCAGCGGCGGGGGTCTGGACTATGGCTACACCTTC	NA	TRBV6-1	TRBJ1-2	NA
CASSYWQGIRNQPQHF	TGTGCCAGCAGTTACTGGCAGGGGATACGCAATCAGCCCCAGCATTTT	NA	TRBV6-6	TRBJ1-5	NA
CASLGLAVETQYF	TGTGCCAGCCTGGGCCTGGCCGTGGAGACCCAGTACTTC	NA	TRBV2	TRBJ2-5	NA
CSAGQNTEAFF	TGCAGCGCCGGACAGAACACTGAAGCTTTCTTT	NA	TRBV29-1	TRBJ1-1	few
CASSWSITGSSYEQYF	TGTGCCAGCAGCTGGTCGATTACAGGGAGCTCCTACGAGCAGTACTTC	NA	TRBV5-4	TRBJ2-7	NA
CASSFATEFTEAFF	TGTGCCAGCAGCTTCGCCACAGAGTTCACTGAAGCTTTCTTT	NA	TRBV7-2	TRBJ1-1	NA
CASSPMTGVLYGYTF	TGTGCCAGCTCACCAATGACAGGGGTTCTATATGGCTACACCTTC	TRBD1	TRBV18	TRBJ1-2	NA
CASPPGPPRGYTF	TGTGCCAGTCCCCCAGGTCCCCCTCGGGGCTACACCTTC	NA	TRBV6-4	TRBJ1-2	NA
CASSLNAPGLNEQFF	TGTGCCAGCAGCTTAAACGCTCCGGGACTCAATGAGCAGTTCTTC	NA	TRBV7-3	TRBJ2-1	NA
CASRRAPGNEQFF	TGCGCCAGCAGGCGGGCCCCGGGGAATGAGCAGTTCTTC	NA	TRBV10-1	TRBJ2-1	NA
CASSLQGALGYTF	TGTGCCAGCAGTTTACAGGGGGCTTTAGGCTACACCTTC	TRBD1	TRBV28	TRBJ1-2	NA
CASSLDLMGAGDFF	TGCGCCAGCAGCTTGGACCTAATGGGGGCCGGGGATTTCTTC	NA	TRBV5-1	TRBJ2-1	NA
CASNYRVMNTEAFF	TGCGCCAGCAACTACAGGGTAATGAACACTGAAGCTTTCTTT	NA	TRBV5-1	TRBJ1-1	NA
CAIMDRDRGGTGELFF	TGTGCCATCATGGACCGGGACAGGGGAGGCACCGGGGAGCTGTTTTTT	TRBD1	TRBV10-3	TRBJ2-2	NA
CASSSSGQGEDTEAFF	NA	NA	TRBV2	TRBJ1-1	few
CASSLNRARLETQYF	TGTGCCAGCAGCTTGAACAGGGCGCGCTTGGAGACCCAGTACTTC	NA	TRBV7-2	TRBJ2-5	NA
CASSEGGQGQFGGYTF	TGTGCCAGCAGTGAAGGGGGACAGGGCCAGTTTGGTGGCTACACCTTC	TRBD1	TRBV25-1	TRBJ1-2	NA
CAISESAGGVNYGYTF	TGTGCCATCAGTGAGTCTGCAGGGGGCGTTAACTATGGCTACACCTTC	TRBD1	TRBV10-3	TRBJ1-2	NA
CASSLVVLGQAPGQHSHEQYF	TGTGCCAGCAGTTTAGTAGTTCTCGGTCAGGCACCGGGACAGCACTCGCACGAGCAGTACTTC	TRBD1	TRBV27	TRBJ2-7	NA
CAWSVFAGLGELFF	TGTGCCTGGAGTGTTTTCGCGGGGCTCGGGGAGCTGTTTTTT	NA	TRBV30	TRBJ2-2	NA
CASSSRGAKYNEQFF	TGTGCCAGCAGCTCGCGGGGGGCCAAATACAATGAGCAGTTCTTC	TRBD2	TRBV7-2	TRBJ2-1	NA
CASSPRSNQPQHF	TGTGCCAGCTCACCGAGAAGCAATCAGCCCCAGCATTTT	NA	TRBV18	TRBJ1-5	once
CASSLRLAGGHEQFF	TGTGCCAGCAGCTTAAGACTAGCGGGGGGGCATGAGCAGTTCTTC	TRBD2	TRBV5-4	TRBJ2-1	NA
CAISEGVGEQFF	TGTGCCATCAGTGAAGGGGTGGGGGAGCAGTTCTTC	NA	TRBV10-3	TRBJ2-1	NA
CASSYTGDDTEAFF	TGTGCCAGCTCGTACACAGGGGATGACACTGAAGCTTTCTTT	TRBD1	TRBV18	TRBJ1-1	few
CASSASGGGHNEQFF	TGTGCCAGCAGTGCATCTGGCGGGGGCCACAATGAGCAGTTCTTC	NA	TRBV6-4	TRBJ2-1	once
CASSKDRGADTQYF	TGTGCCAGCAGTAAGGACAGGGGCGCAGATACGCAGTATTTT	TRBD1	TRBV6-1	TRBJ2-3	NA
CASSAYREVKDTEAFF	TGTGCCAGCAGCGCTTACAGGGAAGTGAAGGACACTGAAGCTTTCTTT	NA	TRBV13	TRBJ1-1	NA
CASSTGHRVTEAFF	TGTGCCAGCAGCACGGGACACAGGGTCACTGAAGCTTTCTTT	NA	TRBV11-1	TRBJ1-1	NA
CASSIGDRGDTEAFF	TGTGCCAGTAGTATCGGGGACAGGGGAGACACTGAAGCTTTCTTT	TRBD1	TRBV19	TRBJ1-1	few
CASGFARGEGGTTQYF	TGTGCTAGTGGTTTTGCCCGCGGGGAGGGAGGCACGACCCAGTACTTC	TRBD2	TRBV12-5	TRBJ2-5	NA
CASSYSQGSASYEQYF	TGTGCCAGCAGTTACTCGCAGGGGTCCGCGTCCTACGAGCAGTACTTC	NA	TRBV6-5	TRBJ2-7	NA
CAWSAWDRGNQPQHF	TGTGCCTGGAGTGCCTGGGACAGGGGGAATCAGCCCCAGCATTTT	TRBD1	TRBV30	TRBJ1-5	NA
CASSANRGNYGYTF	TGTGCCAGCAGCGCGAACAGGGGGAACTATGGCTACACCTTC	TRBD1	TRBV9	TRBJ1-2	NA
CASSFENGGEAFF	TGTGCCAGCAGCTTTGAAAACGGGGGTGAAGCTTTCTTT	NA	TRBV11-3	TRBJ1-1	NA
CASSQPGQEETQYF	TGCGCCAGCAGCCAACCGGGACAGGAAGAGACCCAGTACTTC	TRBD1	TRBV4-1	TRBJ2-5	NA
CASRDGQVGNTIYF	TGTGCCAGCAGAGATGGACAGGTTGGAAACACCATATATTTT	TRBD1	TRBV7-9	TRBJ1-3	NA
CASSKTGVSTGELFF	TGTGCCAGCAGCAAGACCGGGGTTAGCACCGGGGAGCTGTTTTTT	NA	TRBV7-8	TRBJ2-2	NA